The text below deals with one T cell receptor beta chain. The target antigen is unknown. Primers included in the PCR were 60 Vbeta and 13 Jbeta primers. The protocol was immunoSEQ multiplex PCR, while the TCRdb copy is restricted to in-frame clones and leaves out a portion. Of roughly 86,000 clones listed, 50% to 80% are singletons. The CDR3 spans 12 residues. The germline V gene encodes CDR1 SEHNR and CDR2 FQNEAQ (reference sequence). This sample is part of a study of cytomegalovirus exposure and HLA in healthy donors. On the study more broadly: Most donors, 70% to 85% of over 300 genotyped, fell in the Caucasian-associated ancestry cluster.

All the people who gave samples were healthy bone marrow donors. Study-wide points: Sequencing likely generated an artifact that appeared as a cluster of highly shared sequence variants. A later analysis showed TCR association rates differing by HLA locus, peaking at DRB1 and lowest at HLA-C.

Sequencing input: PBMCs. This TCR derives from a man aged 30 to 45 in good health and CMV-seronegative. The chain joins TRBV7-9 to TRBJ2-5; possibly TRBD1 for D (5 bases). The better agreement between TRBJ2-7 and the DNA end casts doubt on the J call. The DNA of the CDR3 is TGTGCCAGCAGCAATCGACAGTACGAGCAGTACTTC. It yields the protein CASSNRQYEQYF.